These T cell receptor beta chains were read from a single sample in a study of Graves' ophthalmopathy and Graves' hyperthyroidism. TCRdb reanalysed the multiplex PCR reads using MiXCR and keeps one entry per CDR3 protein. The table lists about 210,000 distinct CDR3 sequences, under 30% of them singletons. Sample: peripheral blood. All receptors derive from a man aged 50 to 60 with Graves' ophthalmopathy. Both conserved end residues are part of each CDR3. Each record gives: CDR3 DNA, CDR3 protein, D gene, clone size, J gene, V gene, CDR3 length. The D gene is left open where the match is weak. For some rows the clone size is stated as once, few or many, or as a class when expanded; others skip it.

TGTGCCAGCCACCAAGAACGACTAGCGGGAGACACCGGGGAGCTGTTTTTT,CASHQERLAGDTGELFF,TRBD2,many,TRBJ2-2,TRBV6-1,17
TGTGCCAGCAGCCAAGAAGTGCACGGGAACTACGAGCAGTACTTC,CASSQEVHGNYEQYF,-,many,TRBJ2-7,TRBV4-2,15
TGCAGTGCGGAAACTAGCGGGAGGGGGCTCTACGAGCAGTACTTC,CSAETSGRGLYEQYF,TRBD2,-,TRBJ2-7,TRBV20-1,15
TGCAGTGCTAGAGATCTAGCGGGGGAAGAGACCCAGTACTTC,CSARDLAGEETQYF,TRBD2,many,TRBJ2-5,TRBV20-1,14
TGTGCCAGCAGTGCTCAATCTACAGGGAGCGAGACCCAGTACTTC,CASSAQSTGSETQYF,-,many,TRBJ2-5,TRBV2,15
TGTGCCAGCAGCTTAGTACAGAACTATGGCTACACCTTC,CASSLVQNYGYTF,-,-,TRBJ1-2,TRBV7-9,13
TGTGCCAGCAGTTTCGCTACAGGAAGGGGCACTGAAGCTTTCTTT,CASSFATGRGTEAFF,-,many,TRBJ1-1,TRBV6-2/TRBV6-3,15
TGTGCCAGCGGAAATGGGCACCCCTACGAGCAGTACTTC,CASGNGHPYEQYF,-,many,TRBJ2-7,TRBV9,13
TGTGCCAGCAGCTTAGCCGGTGGCTACACCTTC,CASSLAGGYTF,-,-,TRBJ1-2,TRBV7-9,11
TGTGCCAGCAGTGTCGGACAAGACTACGAGCAGTACTTC,CASSVGQDYEQYF,-,many,TRBJ2-7,TRBV27,13
TGCAGCGTAGCCGGACAGGGGGGTAATCAGCCCCAGCATTTT,CSVAGQGGNQPQHF,TRBD1,many,TRBJ1-5,TRBV29-1,14
TGTGCCAGCAGCCAGACCCAGGGCGGATGGAACTATTTGAACACTGAAGCTTTCTTT,CASSQTQGGWNYLNTEAFF,-,-,TRBJ1-1,TRBV4-2,19
TGTGCCAGCAGTCCCTCGGGGAGACCCTATGGCTACACCTTC,CASSPSGRPYGYTF,-,many,TRBJ1-2,TRBV28,14
TGTGCCACCAGTGATGAGACCGGGACAGTCAACGGGGAGCTGTTTTTT,CATSDETGTVNGELFF,TRBD1,many,TRBJ2-2,TRBV24-1,16
TGCGCCAGCAGCTTGGGTGGATCCTCTGGCTACACCTTC,CASSLGGSSGYTF,-,-,TRBJ1-2,TRBV5-1,13
TGTGCCAGCAGTTTAAAGTCCTCCTACGAGCAGTACTTC,CASSLKSSYEQYF,-,many,TRBJ2-7,TRBV12-3/TRBV12-4,13
TGCGCCAGCAGCCAAGACCCGGGGACAGGGGTTTCACCCCTCCACTTT,CASSQDPGTGVSPLHF,TRBD1,many,TRBJ1-6,TRBV4-3,16
TGTGCCAGCGCGGGGCCTCAAGAGACCCAGTACTTC,CASAGPQETQYF,-,few,TRBJ2-5,TRBV6-1,12
TGTGCCAGCAGCAGGGTAGTAGTTCGCGACACCGGGGAGCTGTTTTTT,CASSRVVVRDTGELFF,-,many,TRBJ2-2,TRBV28,16
TGTGCCAGCAATTGGGCTAGCGGGGGTAATGAGCAGTTCTTC,CASNWASGGNEQFF,TRBD2,many,TRBJ2-1,TRBV6-2/TRBV6-3,14
TGTGCCAGCAGCCTCCTCGGACGGTTAGCCAAAAACATTCAGTACTTC,CASSLLGRLAKNIQYF,-,many,TRBJ2-4,TRBV11-2,16
TGTGCCAGCAGCTCATGGCAAAAGGGGAAACTCACTGAAGCTTTCTTT,CASSSWQKGKLTEAFF,-,-,TRBJ1-1,TRBV7-8,16
TGTGCCAGCAGCCCAACCGGGACAGGGGGATCTAAGAACACTGAAGCTTTCTTT,CASSPTGTGGSKNTEAFF,TRBD1,many,TRBJ1-1,TRBV13,18
TGCAGTGCCGTACAGGGGGCTACCAGAACCTACGAGCAGTACTTC,CSAVQGATRTYEQYF,TRBD1,many,TRBJ2-7,TRBV20-1,15
TGTGCCAGCAGTTCGTCGACCTCCTACGAGCAGTACTTC,CASSSSTSYEQYF,-,-,TRBJ2-7,TRBV12-3/TRBV12-4,13
TGCAGCCAATTCAGGTACCAAGAGACCCAGTACTTC,CSQFRYQETQYF,-,many,TRBJ2-5,TRBV29-1,12
TGTGCCAGCAGCGTAGTCGGGGATAGTGGGGCTGAAGCTTTCTTT,CASSVVGDSGAEAFF,-,-,TRBJ1-1,TRBV9,15
TGTGCCAGCAGTGAATATTCACCGACAGGGGGCTCATCGTGGAATGAGCAGTTCTTC,CASSEYSPTGGSSWNEQFF,TRBD1,many,TRBJ2-1,TRBV25-1,19